These 31 T cell receptor beta chains share one sample of origin, sequenced in a study of regulatory T cells in long-lasting Graves disease. Time point denoted: newly diagnosed GD, antithyroid drugs for less than 3 months. After RNA was extracted from PBMCs, the TCR library was made from it. iRepertoire HTBI primers and Arm-PCR of CDR3 regions built TCR beta libraries. One entry per CDR3 protein results from TCRdb running MiXCR on the multiplex PCR reads. The data contain about 540,000 distinct CDR3 sequences, approximately 15% of them seen just once; the ten biggest clones take up 10%. This sample also belongs to another study, concerning T cells in Graves' hyperthyroidism and ophthalmopathy.

The sequencing used peripheral blood mononuclear cells (PBMCs), collected at new diagnosis, from a patient treated with antithyroid drugs. All receptors come from a man aged 30-40 years with Graves disease.

This clonotype was found a few times. The chain couples TRBV19 to TRBJ1-5; possible D gene TRBD1, 5 bases. Trimming left V 7 bases short and J 5 bases short, with 21 bases between. The CDR3 is made up of 16 amino acids. Germline lookup yields CDR1 LNHDA and CDR2 SQIVND (reference sequence). The CDR3 here is CASILRAWEQDQPQHF. The CDR3, as DNA: TGTGCCAGTATCCTACGGGCCTGGGAACAGGATCAGCCCCAGCATTTT.

This clonotype was seen many times. The chain is built from TRBV30 and TRBJ2-3, with 14 nucleotides matching TRBD2. The length of the CDR3 is 16 residues. Per the germline V gene, CDR1 is GTSNPN and CDR2 is SVGIG (reference sequence). J gave up 1 base and V 3 bases, and 3 bases lay outside the gene matches. This CDR3 is CAWSPTSGRGTDTQYF. The CDR3 coding sequence is TGTGCCTGGAGCCCGACTAGCGGGAGGGGCACAGATACGCAGTATTTT.

The chain is built from TRBV5-1 and TRBJ2-3; a weak D match, TRBD2 (6 bases). Trimming took off 4 bases at V and 0 bases at J, with 21 bases between the two ends. This CDR3 is 18 amino acids long. CDR1 is SGHRS and CDR2 is YFSETQ in the germline V gene. CDR3 residues: CASSVILASGLSTDTQYF. CDR3 nucleotide sequence: TGCGCCAGCAGCGTTATACTAGCTTCGGGGCTTAGCACAGATACGCAGTATTTT.

V gene TRBV7-2 combines with J gene TRBJ2-5; D is ambiguous. Germline loops: CDR1 SGHTA, CDR2 FQGNSA. The germline V and J ends were trimmed by 5 bases and 9 bases, with 13 bases remaining between them. CDR3 length equals 12 residues. The DNA of the CDR3 is TGTGCCAGCAGCGGGCCTGCCATGGCCCAGTACTTC. Protein product: CASSGPAMAQYF.

There are many counts of this clonotype. The V and J genes are TRBV29-1 and TRBJ2-7; the match to TRBD1 covers 7 bases. CDR1 is SQVTM, CDR2 ANQGSEA, per germline. This CDR3 region has 12 residues. The trim removed 7 bases at V and 3 bases at J, leaving 6 bases unmatched. CDR3 nucleotide sequence: TGCAGCGGTACCGGGGACAGCTACGAGCAGTACTTC. Its translation: CSGTGDSYEQYF.

This clonotype occurred many times. The V gene is TRBV11-2, the J gene TRBJ1-2; no clear D. V lost 1 base to trimming and J lost 11 bases, with 11 bases between them. The CDR3 contains 12 residues. The germline CDR1 and CDR2 sequences are SGHAT and FQNNGV. CDR3 amino acids: CASSLGGIEYTF. For the CDR3, the DNA is TGTGCCAGCAGCTTAGGGGGTATCGAATACACCTTC.

This clonotype was detected ten times or more. The V and J genes are TRBV7-6 and TRBJ2-1, with TRBD1 matching over 11 bases. Germline V gene sequence: CDR1 SGHVS, CDR2 FNYEAQ. This CDR3 is built from 15 residues. With V trimmed by 5 bases and J by 6 bases, 6 bases remained unmatched. The CDR3 nucleotides read TGTGCCAGCAGCCGCGGGACAGGGGGAGTCAATGAGCAGTTCTTC. This codes for CASSRGTGGVNEQFF. The full variable domain, with the rest looked up from reference TRBV7-6 and TRBJ2-1, is GAGVSQSPRYKVTKRGQDVALRCDPISGHVSLYWYRQALGQGPEFLTYFNYEAQQDKSGLPNDRFSAERPEGSISTLTIQRTEQRDSAMYRCASSRGTGGVNEQFFGPGTRLTVL.

Regarding this clonotype: This sequence may be a read error, since a much larger clone differs from it by one base. This CDR3 fails to terminate in the conserved phenylalanine or tryptophan, so it likely reflects a read error. The chain links TRBV28 to TRBJ2-7; tentative D call: TRBD2 (6 bases). The germline gives CDR1 MDHEN, CDR2 SYDVKM. V lost 7 bases to trimming and J lost 9 bases, with 22 bases between them. The CDR3 extends over 14 amino acids. The CDR3, as DNA: TGTGCCAGCAAGGAGGGGCGGGACGGGGTCGGGCAGTACCTC. Its translation is CASKEGRDGVGQYL.

This clonotype was recorded many times. The chain combines TRBV5-1 with TRBJ2-1, with D possibly TRBD1 on 5 matching bases. The CDR3 is 11 amino acids. Germline V gene lookup returns CDR1 SGHRS and CDR2 YFSETQ. With 0 bases removed from V and 14 bases from J, the gap between germline ends came to 9 bases. CDR3 loop: CASSLGQSEFF. The CDR3 nucleotides read TGCGCCAGCAGCTTGGGACAGTCGGAGTTCTTC. The full variable domain, in which reference TRBV5-1 and TRBJ2-1 provide the parts outside the CDR3, is KAGVTQTPRYLIKTRGQQVTLSCSPISGHRSVSWYQQTPGQGLQFLFEYFSETQRNKGNFPGRFSGRQFSNSRSEMNVSTLELGDSALYLCASSLGQSEFFGPGTRLTVL.

The genes are TRBV7-3 and TRBJ1-2; 7 bases match TRBD1. Trimming removed 6 bases from V and 9 bases from J; junction bases left unmatched: 10. From germline, CDR1 is SGHTA and CDR2 FQGTGA. There are 13 residues in the CDR3. The CDR3 loop is CASRSDRVESYTF. The DNA of the CDR3 is TGTGCCAGCAGAAGTGACAGGGTTGAGAGCTACACCTTC.

This clonotype was observed many times. The chain is built from TRBV19 and TRBJ1-2; D is possibly TRBD1 (6 bases). Germline values: CDR1 LNHDA, CDR2 SQIVND (reference sequence). V lost 5 bases to trimming and J lost 2 bases, with 9 bases between them. CDR3 length equals 13 residues. CDR3 in amino acids: CASSHDRNYGYTF. The DNA for the CDR3 is TGTGCCAGTAGTCACGACAGGAACTATGGCTACACCTTC.

The rearrangement links TRBV7-7 to TRBJ2-3; no clear D. V shed 8 bases and J shed 6 bases, with 15 bases lying between them. CDR1 and CDR2 (germline): SSHAT, FNYEAQ (reference sequence). The CDR3 spans 13 residues. The CDR3 loop is CASGLSGSDTQYF. The DNA for the CDR3 is TGTGCCAGCGGCCTCTCTGGTAGCGATACGCAGTATTTT.

This clonotype was detected many times. This chain links TRBV3-1 with TRBJ2-2, with 13 nucleotides matching TRBD2. The germline CDR1 and CDR2 sequences are LGHDT and YNNKEL (reference sequence). The CDR3 consists of 18 residues. V lost 4 bases, J lost 1 base, and 6 bases stayed unmatched. The CDR3 DNA sequence: TGTGCCAGCAGCCCCGGACTAGCGGGAGAGGGGAACACCGGGGAGCTGTTTTTT. It yields the protein CASSPGLAGEGNTGELFF.

Note on this clonotype: A much larger clonotype is one base distant, so this may be a read error. V and J are TRBV12-3 or TRBV12-4 and TRBJ2-3; 9 bases agree with TRBD1. CDR3 length: 16 residues. The CDR3 sequence is CASGRRRDRVTGTQYF. As DNA, the CDR3 is TGTGCCAGCGGTAGACGCCGGGACAGGGTAACAGGTACGCAGTATTTT.

This clonotype was seen a handful of times. The rearrangement uses TRBV30 and TRBJ2-2; 10 positions match TRBD2. The CDR3 extends over 13 amino acids. V shed 8 bases and J 4 bases; nucleotides not matched to a gene: 4. Germline values: CDR1 GTSNPN, CDR2 SVGIG (reference sequence). The CDR3 nucleotides read TGTGCCGGGTCTAGCGGGAGCACCGGGGAGCTGTTTTTT. This gives the protein CAGSSGSTGELFF.

This clonotype was counted only a few times. The junction does not match germline at one end; this may be a read error. CDR3 region: CAVSSGLAASSYNEQFF. CDR3 DNA sequence: TGTGCCGTCAGCTCGGGACTAGCGGCAAGCTCCTACAATGAGCAGTTCTTC. The V and J genes are TRBV10-3 and TRBJ2-1; 11 positions agree with TRBD2. Germline CDR1 ENHRY, CDR2 SYGVKD. The CDR3 runs 17 residues.

This clonotype appeared a few times. The chain has TRBV20-1 and TRBJ2-5; D ambiguous. This CDR3 region has 14 residues. Trimming cost V 0 bases and J 5 bases, with 13 bases left between them. Germline V CDR1 and CDR2: DFQATT, SNEGSKA (reference sequence). In DNA, the CDR3 is TGCAGTGCTAGAGATCAAAATCTTGGGGAGACCCAGTACTTC. This codes for CSARDQNLGETQYF.

The chain couples TRBV12-3 or TRBV12-4 to TRBJ1-3; D ambiguous. Between the trimmed V and J ends, which lost 3 bases and 7 bases, there was a span of 7 bases. The CDR3 has 12 residues. CDR3 in amino acids: CASSFLRNTIYF. CDR3 in DNA: TGTGCCAGCAGTTTTTTGCGGAACACCATATATTTT.

At least ten counts were recorded for this clonotype. This chain joins TRBV20-1 and TRBJ2-1; D call uncertain. Germline loops: CDR1 DFQATT, CDR2 SNEGSKA (reference sequence). Trimming took off 3 bases at V and 0 bases at J, with 9 bases between the two ends. This CDR3 spans 14 amino acids. The CDR3 sequence: CSARASRSYNEQFF. The DNA for the CDR3 is TGCAGTGCTAGGGCCTCCCGCTCCTACAATGAGCAGTTCTTC.

In this sample, this clonotype turned up a few times. The chain links TRBV19 to TRBJ2-7, with TRBD2 matching over 11 bases. The germline V gene encodes CDR1 LNHDA and CDR2 SQIVND (reference sequence). V dropped 8 bases and J dropped 3; count of bases not matched to a gene: 6. The CDR3 loop spans 14 amino acids. The CDR3 here is CASQIAGGYYEQYF. The CDR3 DNA is TGTGCCAGTCAAATAGCGGGAGGGTACTACGAGCAGTACTTC. Filled out from reference TRBV19 and TRBJ2-7, the complete variable domain reads DGGITQSPKYLFRKEGQNVTLSCEQNLNHDAMYWYRQDPGQGLRLIYYSQIVNDFQKGDIAEGYSVSREKKESFPLTVTSAQKNPTAFYLCASQIAGGYYEQYFGPGTRLTVT.

This clonotype was detected only a few times. Here the CDR3 DNA reads TGCAGCGCCTTGGGGGCTCCTTTCAAAAACATTCAGTACTTC. This sequence encodes CSALGAPFKNIQYF. The chain joins TRBV29-1 to TRBJ2-4, with a tentative D call TRBD1 (6 bases). The CDR3 is made up of 14 amino acids. With 7 bases removed from V and 3 bases from J, the gap between germline ends came to 16 bases. Germline CDR1 and CDR2: SQVTM and ANQGSEA. Complete variable domain (other parts from reference TRBV29-1 and TRBJ2-4): SAVISQKPSRDICQRGTSLTIQCQVDSQVTMMFWYRQQPGQSLTLIATANQGSEATYESGFVIDKFPISRPNLTFSTLTVSNMSPEDSSIYLCSALGAPFKNIQYFGAGTRLSVL.

This clonotype was recorded many times. The chain employs TRBV2 and TRBJ2-3; D possibly uses TRBD1 or TRBD2 (5 bases each). CDR1 and CDR2 (germline): SNHLY, FYNNEI. Trimming left V 6 bases short and J 1 base short, with 14 bases between. The CDR3 totals 15 residues. The CDR3 nucleotides are TGTGCCAGCAGAGCAGAGGGGCTGGGCACAGATACGCAGTATTTT. It is translated as CASRAEGLGTDTQYF.

This clonotype was seen more than once but under ten times. The J gene is TRBJ2-1, the V gene TRBV3-1; 9 nucleotides match TRBD2. The germline V gene has CDR1 LGHDT and CDR2 YNNKEL (reference sequence). The ends lost 2 bases at V and 5 bases at J; junction bases unmatched: 7. The CDR3 has 16 residues. The CDR3, as DNA: TGTGCCAGCAGCCAAAACCTAGCGGGGCTCAACAATGAGCAGTTCTTC. Amino acid sequence: CASSQNLAGLNNEQFF.

This clonotype has just a few counts. Possible read error: a much larger clone is one base away. The rearrangement uses TRBV28 and TRBJ1-1; D is undetermined. This CDR3 is 16 amino acids long. Germline CDR1 reads MDHEN; CDR2 reads SYDVKM. The CDR3 reads CASRPPFVGMNTGAFF. For the CDR3, the DNA is TGTGCCAGCAGACCCCCCTTTGTCGGGATGAACACTGGAGCTTTCTTT.

This clonotype was picked up many times. V usage is TRBV12-3 or TRBV12-4 and J usage is TRBJ2-2; D remains unclear. V was pared by 6 bases and J by 9 bases, with 8 bases between. CDR3 length: 11 amino acids. The CDR3 here is CASSPGRELFF. The CDR3 DNA follows: TGTGCCAGCAGCCCAGGAAGGGAGCTGTTTTTT.

This clonotype has at least ten counts. This chain uses TRBV15 with TRBJ2-5, with TRBD1 as a possible D gene (6 bases). The germline V and J ends were trimmed by 0 bases and 4 bases, with 15 bases remaining between them. Looked up from germline, CDR1 is LNHNV and CDR2 is YYDKDF (reference sequence). CDR3 length equals 16 residues. The CDR3 coding sequence is TGTGCCACCAGCAGAGATAGGGGGAGAGGGAGAGAGACCCAGTACTTC. Encoded protein: CATSRDRGRGRETQYF. Full variable domain (remainder filled in from reference TRBV15 and TRBJ2-5): DAMVIQNPRYQVTQFGKPVTLSCSQTLNHNVMYWYQQKSSQAPKLLFHYYDKDFNNEADTPDNFQSRRPNTSFCFLDIRSPGLGDTAMYLCATSRDRGRGRETQYFGPGTRLLVL.

V and J are TRBV25-1 and TRBJ2-5; D gene ambiguous. The length of the CDR3 is 15 residues. V lost 3 bases to trimming and J lost 3 bases, with 14 bases between them. CDR1 is MGHDK, CDR2 SYGVNS, per germline. For the CDR3, the DNA is TGTGCCAGCAGTGATAGTGGAACGGTTAAAGAGACCCAGTACTTC. This encodes CASSDSGTVKETQYF.

The table lists this clonotype with many counts. The CDR3 DNA follows: TGCAGCTCCCGACTAGCGGGAGTTAATGAGCAGTTCTTC. This gives the protein CSSRLAGVNEQFF. The rearrangement uses TRBV29-1 and TRBJ2-1; TRBD2 matches at 12 bases. The CDR3 contains 13 residues. From germline, CDR1 is SQVTM and CDR2 ANQGSEA. J gave up 7 bases and V 8 bases, and 6 bases lay outside the gene matches.

This sequence joins TRBV7-2 and TRBJ2-1, with a weak D call TRBD1 (5 bases). The J call may be faulty, since TRBJ2-5 better matches the DNA end. This CDR3 is 14 amino acids long. Germline CDR1 reads SGHTA; CDR2 reads FQGNSA. CDR3 sequence reads: CASSLGSRGETQYF. CDR3 DNA: TGTGCCAGCAGCTTAGGGTCTAGGGGAGAGACCCAGTACTTC.

This clonotype was observed many times. V and J are TRBV5-8 and TRBJ1-1; D is possibly TRBD1 (5 bases). The germline CDR1 and CDR2 sequences are SGHTS and YDEGEE. This CDR3 is 13 amino acids long. With 2 bases removed from V and 4 bases from J, the gap between germline ends came to 9 bases. CDR3 bases: TGTGCCAGCAGCTTAACCCAGGGCACTGAAGCTTTCTTT. Its translation is CASSLTQGTEAFF.

The rearrangement links TRBV19 to TRBJ2-1; no firm D call. V dropped 6 bases and J dropped 7 bases, with 13 bases sitting between them. Germline V gives CDR1 LNHDA, CDR2 SQIVND (reference sequence). This CDR3 has 13 residues. The CDR3 spells CASSWTLGNEQFF. The CDR3, as DNA: TGTGCCAGTAGCTGGACCTTGGGAAATGAGCAGTTCTTC.